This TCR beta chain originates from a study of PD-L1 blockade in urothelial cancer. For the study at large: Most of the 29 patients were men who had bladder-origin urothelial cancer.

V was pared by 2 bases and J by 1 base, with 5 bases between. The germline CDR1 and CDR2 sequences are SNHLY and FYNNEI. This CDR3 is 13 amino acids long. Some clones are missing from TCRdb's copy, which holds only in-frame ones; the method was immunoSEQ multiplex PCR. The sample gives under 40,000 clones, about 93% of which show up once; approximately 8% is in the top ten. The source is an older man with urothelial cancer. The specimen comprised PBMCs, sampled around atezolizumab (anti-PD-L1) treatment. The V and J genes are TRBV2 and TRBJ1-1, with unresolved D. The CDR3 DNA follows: TGTGCCAGCAGTGAACGTAGGAACACTGAAGCTTTCTTT. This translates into CASSERRNTEAFF.